Described below is a single TCR beta chain sequence and its context. Its antigen is not identified. Within Nashville, Tennessee resided all donors, each a Caucasian adult. This sample is drawn from a study of shared clonotypes between healthy human individuals. About the study: The study used three CD4 naive, three CD4 memory, two CD8 naive and one CD8 memory plate per donor.

Original methodology: ImmunoSEQ sequences covered only the junction and lacked quality scores; filtering therefore differed. Libraries were prepared by immunoSEQ multiplex PCR; TCRdb keeps only in-frame clonotypes and omits some of them. V, J and clone size are those of that table, while D and trimming were read from the DNA. The profile covers about 2.4 million clones, with approximately 94% appearing a single time and 0.36% taken by the ten largest. Notes on the study in general: The donor pool, a small one, limited the genetic and exposure-history diversity represented.

There are 17 residues in the CDR3. The V gene lost 4 bases and the J gene lost 2 bases, with 19 bases spanning the gap. Germline V lookup: CDR1 SGHRS, CDR2 YFSETQ. Material for sequencing was naive CD4+ T cells from PBMCs. The subset was: CD45RA+ positively selected. The source of this sequence is a man aged 18-30 years in good health. Some clones in this sample may be carry-over from other donors' samples. This chain uses TRBV5-1 with TRBJ2-1, with D possibly TRBD1 on 6 matching bases. As DNA, the CDR3 is TGCGCCAGCAGCGGCTTTTCAGGGGAGCCCGCCTACAATGAGCAGTTCTTC. Its protein product is CASSGFSGEPAYNEQFF. Using reference TRBV5-1 and TRBJ2-1 for the parts outside the CDR3, the full variable domain is KAGVTQTPRYLIKTRGQQVTLSCSPISGHRSVSWYQQTPGQGLQFLFEYFSETQRNKGNFPGRFSGRQFSNSRSEMNVSTLELGDSALYLCASSGFSGEPAYNEQFFGPGTRLTVL.